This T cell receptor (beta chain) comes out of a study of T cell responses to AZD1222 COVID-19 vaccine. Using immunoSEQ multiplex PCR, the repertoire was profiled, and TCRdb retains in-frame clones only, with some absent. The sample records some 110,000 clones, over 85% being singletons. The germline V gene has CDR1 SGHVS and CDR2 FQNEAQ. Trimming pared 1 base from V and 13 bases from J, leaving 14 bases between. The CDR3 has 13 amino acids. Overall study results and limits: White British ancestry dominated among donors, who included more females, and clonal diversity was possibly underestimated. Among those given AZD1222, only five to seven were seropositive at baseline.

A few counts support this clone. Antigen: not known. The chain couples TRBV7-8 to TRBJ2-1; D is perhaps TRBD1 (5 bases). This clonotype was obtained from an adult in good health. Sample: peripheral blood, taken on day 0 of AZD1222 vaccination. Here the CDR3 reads CASSLGGALAQFF. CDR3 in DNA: TGTGCCAGCAGCTTAGGTGGGGCTCTGGCCCAGTTCTTC.